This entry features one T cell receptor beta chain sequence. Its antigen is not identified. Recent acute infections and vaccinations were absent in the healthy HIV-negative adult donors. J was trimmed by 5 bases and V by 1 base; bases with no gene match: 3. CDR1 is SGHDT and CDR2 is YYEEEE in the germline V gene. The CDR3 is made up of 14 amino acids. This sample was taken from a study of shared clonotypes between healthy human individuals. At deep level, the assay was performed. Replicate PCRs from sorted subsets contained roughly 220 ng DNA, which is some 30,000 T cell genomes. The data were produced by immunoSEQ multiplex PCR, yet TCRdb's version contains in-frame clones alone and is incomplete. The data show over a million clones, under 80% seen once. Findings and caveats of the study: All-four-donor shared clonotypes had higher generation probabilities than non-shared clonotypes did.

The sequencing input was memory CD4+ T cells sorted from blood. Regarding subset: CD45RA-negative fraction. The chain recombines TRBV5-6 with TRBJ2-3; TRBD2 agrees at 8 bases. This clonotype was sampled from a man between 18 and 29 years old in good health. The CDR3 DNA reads TGTGCCAGCAGCTTGATTAGCGGGAAAGATACGCAGTATTTT. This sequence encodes CASSLISGKDTQYF. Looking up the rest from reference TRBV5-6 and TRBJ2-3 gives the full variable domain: DAGVTQSPTHLIKTRGQQVTLRCSPKSGHDTVSWYQQALGQGPQFIFQYYEEEERQRGNFPDRFSGHQFPNYSSELNVNALLLGDSALYLCASSLISGKDTQYFGPGTRLTVL.